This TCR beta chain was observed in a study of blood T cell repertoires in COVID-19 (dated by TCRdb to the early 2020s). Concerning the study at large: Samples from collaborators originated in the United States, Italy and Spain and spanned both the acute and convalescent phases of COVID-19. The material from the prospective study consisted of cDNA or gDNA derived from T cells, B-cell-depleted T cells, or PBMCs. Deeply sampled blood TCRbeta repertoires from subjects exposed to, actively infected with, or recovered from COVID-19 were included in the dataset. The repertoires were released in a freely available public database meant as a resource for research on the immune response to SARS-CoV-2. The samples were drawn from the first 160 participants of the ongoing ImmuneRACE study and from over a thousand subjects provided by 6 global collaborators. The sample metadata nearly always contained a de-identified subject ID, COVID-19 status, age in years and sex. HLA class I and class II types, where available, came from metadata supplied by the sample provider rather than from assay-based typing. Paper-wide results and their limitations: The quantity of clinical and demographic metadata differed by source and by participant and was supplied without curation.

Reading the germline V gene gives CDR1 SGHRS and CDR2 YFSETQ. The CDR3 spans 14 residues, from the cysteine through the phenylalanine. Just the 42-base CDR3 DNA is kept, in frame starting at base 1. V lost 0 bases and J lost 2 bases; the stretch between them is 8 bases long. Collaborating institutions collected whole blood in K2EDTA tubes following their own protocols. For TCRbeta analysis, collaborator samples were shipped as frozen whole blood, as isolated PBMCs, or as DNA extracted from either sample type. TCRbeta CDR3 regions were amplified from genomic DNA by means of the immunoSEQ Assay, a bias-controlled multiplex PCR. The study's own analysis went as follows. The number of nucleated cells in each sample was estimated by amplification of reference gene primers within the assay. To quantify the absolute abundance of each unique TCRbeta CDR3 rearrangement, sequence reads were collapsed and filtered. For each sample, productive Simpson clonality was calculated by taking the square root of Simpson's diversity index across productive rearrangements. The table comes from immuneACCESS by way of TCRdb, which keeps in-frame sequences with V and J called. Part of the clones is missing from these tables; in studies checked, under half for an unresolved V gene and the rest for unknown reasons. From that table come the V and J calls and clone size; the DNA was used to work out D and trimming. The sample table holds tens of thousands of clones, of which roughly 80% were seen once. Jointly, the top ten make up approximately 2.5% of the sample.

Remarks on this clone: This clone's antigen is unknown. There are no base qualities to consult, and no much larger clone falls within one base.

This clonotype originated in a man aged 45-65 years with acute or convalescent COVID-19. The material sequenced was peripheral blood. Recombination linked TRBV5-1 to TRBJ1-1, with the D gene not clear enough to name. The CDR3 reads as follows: CASSLERSNTEAFF. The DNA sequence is TGCGCCAGCAGCTTGGAGCGGAGTAACACTGAAGCTTTCTTT.